The clone carrying this T cell receptor (beta chain) was counted a few times. Antigen unknown. This entry is derived from a study of lymphopenia after photon versus proton radiotherapy. Regarding the study as a whole: Better survival with proton therapy was suggested as possible, not demonstrated.

Only in-frame clones appear in the TCRdb table, and some are missing; sequencing was by immunoSEQ multiplex PCR. Here the sample spans about 40,000 clones, just over 85% being singletons. Germline-derived CDR1 and CDR2 are LNHDA and SQIVND (reference sequence). This CDR3 is 13 amino acids long. The germline V and J ends were trimmed by 7 bases and 8 bases, with 17 bases remaining between them. The receptor comes from a woman in her 70s with pancreatic cancer. Some clones in this sample may be carry-over from other donors' samples. The chain combines TRBV19 with TRBJ1-2, with D possibly TRBD1 on 5 matching bases. The sequencing here drew on peripheral blood, taken from a patient treated with proton-based radiotherapy. CDR3 in amino acids: CASTLGARGGYTF. CDR3 sequence (DNA): TGTGCCAGTACTCTTGGGGCCCGCGGCGGCTACACCTTC.